The clone carrying this T cell receptor beta chain was seen only once. Its target is unknown. These data belong to a study of response to subunit inactivated influenza vaccine. TCRdb reanalysed the RT-PCR reads using MiXCR and keeps one entry per CDR3 protein. The table shows over 650,000 distinct CDR3 sequences, with around 20% occurring only once. Broader study findings: It was suggested by the authors that few new T cells are recruited by each seasonal influenza vaccination.

Source: PBMCs from blood, taken 4 to 6 days after vaccination. The clonotype was recovered from a man aged 50-60 years who received an inactivated influenza vaccine.

In nucleotides, the CDR3 is TGCGCCAGCAAACCGGACGTTAATGAAAAACTGTTTTTT. Protein: CASKPDVNEKLFF. This sequence joins TRBV5-1 and TRBJ1-4; D is undetermined. Germline CDR1 is SGHRS and CDR2 is YFSETQ. The ends were cut back, 6 bases at V and 4 bases at J, with 10 bases in the middle. The length of the CDR3 is 13 residues.